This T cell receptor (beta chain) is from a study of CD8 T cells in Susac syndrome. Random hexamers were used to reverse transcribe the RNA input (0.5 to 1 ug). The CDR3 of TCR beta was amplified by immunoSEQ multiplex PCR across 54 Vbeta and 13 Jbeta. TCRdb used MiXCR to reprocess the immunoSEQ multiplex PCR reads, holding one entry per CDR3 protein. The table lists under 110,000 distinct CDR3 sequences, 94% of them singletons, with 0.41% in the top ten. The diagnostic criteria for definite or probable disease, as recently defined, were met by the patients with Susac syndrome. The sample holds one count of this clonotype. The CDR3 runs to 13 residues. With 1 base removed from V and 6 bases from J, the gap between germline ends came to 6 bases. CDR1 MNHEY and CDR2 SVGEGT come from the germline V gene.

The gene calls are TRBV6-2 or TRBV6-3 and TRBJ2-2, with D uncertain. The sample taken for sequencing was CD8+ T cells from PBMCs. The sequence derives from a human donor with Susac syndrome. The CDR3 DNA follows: TGTGCCAGCAGTTACTTCTTCGCCGGGGAGCTGTTTTTT. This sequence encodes CASSYFFAGELFF.